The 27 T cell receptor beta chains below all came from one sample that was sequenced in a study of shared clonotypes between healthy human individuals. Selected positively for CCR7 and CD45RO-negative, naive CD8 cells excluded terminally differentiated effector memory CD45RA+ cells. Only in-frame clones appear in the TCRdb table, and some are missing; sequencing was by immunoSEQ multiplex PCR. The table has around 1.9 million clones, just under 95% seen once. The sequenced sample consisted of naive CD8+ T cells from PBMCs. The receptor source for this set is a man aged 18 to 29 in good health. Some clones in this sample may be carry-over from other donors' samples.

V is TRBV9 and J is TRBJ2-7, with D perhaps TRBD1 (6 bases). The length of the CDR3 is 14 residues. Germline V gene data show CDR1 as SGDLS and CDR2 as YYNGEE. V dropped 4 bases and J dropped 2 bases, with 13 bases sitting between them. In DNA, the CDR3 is TGTGCCAGCAGCTTCCGGGACAATCCCTACGAGCAGTACTTC. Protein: CASSFRDNPYEQYF.

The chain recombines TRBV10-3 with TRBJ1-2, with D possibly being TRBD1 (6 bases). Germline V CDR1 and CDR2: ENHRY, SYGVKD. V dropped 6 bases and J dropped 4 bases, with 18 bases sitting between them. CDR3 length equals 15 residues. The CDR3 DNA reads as TGTGCCATCAGGACGGGACATACGAAGGTCTATGGCTACACCTTC. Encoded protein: CAIRTGHTKVYGYTF.

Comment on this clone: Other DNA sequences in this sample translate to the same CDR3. The CDR3 sequence: CASSLAGPEQFF. The CDR3 bases are TGTGCCAGCAGCTTGGCCGGGCCCGAGCAGTTCTTC. The V gene is TRBV11-2, the J gene TRBJ2-1; D unclear. CDR1 SGHAT and CDR2 FQNNGV come from the germline V gene. The CDR3 length is 12 residues. V shed 3 bases and J shed 10 bases, with 10 bases lying between them.

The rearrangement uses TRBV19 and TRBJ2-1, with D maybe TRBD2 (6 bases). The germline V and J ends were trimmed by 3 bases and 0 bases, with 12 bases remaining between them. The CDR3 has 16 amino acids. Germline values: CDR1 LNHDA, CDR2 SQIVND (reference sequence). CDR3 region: CASSIRGGASYNEQFF. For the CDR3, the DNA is TGTGCCAGTAGTATTCGTGGCGGGGCCTCCTACAATGAGCAGTTCTTC.

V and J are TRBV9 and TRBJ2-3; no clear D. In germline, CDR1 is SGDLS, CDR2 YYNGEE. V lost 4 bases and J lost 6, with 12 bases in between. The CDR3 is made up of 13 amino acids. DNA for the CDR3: TGTGCCAGCAGCATAGCTTGGGTCGATACGCAGTATTTT. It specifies CASSIAWVDTQYF.

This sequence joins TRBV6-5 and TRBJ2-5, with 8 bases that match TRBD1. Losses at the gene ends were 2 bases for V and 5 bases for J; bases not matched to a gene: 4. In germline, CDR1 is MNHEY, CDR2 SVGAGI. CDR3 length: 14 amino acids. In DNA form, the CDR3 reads TGTGCCAGCAGTTACCAGGGGGCAGGGGAGACCCAGTACTTC. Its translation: CASSYQGAGETQYF.

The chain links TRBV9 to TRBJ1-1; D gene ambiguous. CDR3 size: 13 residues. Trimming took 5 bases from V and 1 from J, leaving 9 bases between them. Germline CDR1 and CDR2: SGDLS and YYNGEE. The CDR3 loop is CASSERENTEAFF. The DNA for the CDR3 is TGTGCCAGCAGTGAGAGAGAGAACACTGAAGCTTTCTTT.

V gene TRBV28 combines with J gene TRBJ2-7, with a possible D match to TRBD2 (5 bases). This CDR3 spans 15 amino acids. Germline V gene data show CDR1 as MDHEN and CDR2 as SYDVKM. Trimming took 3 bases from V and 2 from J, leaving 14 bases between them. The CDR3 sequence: CASSLEAIYTYEQYF. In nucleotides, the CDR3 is TGTGCCAGCAGTTTGGAGGCTATCTACACCTACGAGCAGTACTTC.

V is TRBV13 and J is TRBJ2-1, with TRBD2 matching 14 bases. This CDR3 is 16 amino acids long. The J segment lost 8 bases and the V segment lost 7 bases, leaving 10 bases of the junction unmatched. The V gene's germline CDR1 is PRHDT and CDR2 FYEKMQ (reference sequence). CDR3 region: CASTPAGTSGSDEQFF. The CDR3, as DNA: TGTGCCAGCACCCCAGCCGGGACTAGCGGGAGCGATGAGCAGTTCTTC. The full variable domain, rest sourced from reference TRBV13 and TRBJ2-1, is AAGVIQSPRHLIKEKRETATLKCYPIPRHDTVYWYQQGPGQDPQFLISFYEKMQSDKGSIPDRFSAQQFSDYHSELNMSSLELGDSALYFCASTPAGTSGSDEQFFGPGTRLTVL.

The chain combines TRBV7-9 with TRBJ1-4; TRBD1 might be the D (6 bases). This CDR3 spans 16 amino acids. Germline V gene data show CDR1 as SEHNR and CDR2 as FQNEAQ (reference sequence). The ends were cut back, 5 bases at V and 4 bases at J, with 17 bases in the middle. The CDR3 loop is CASSPSLGGFNEKLFF. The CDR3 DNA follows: TGTGCCAGCAGCCCGAGCCTAGGGGGGTTTAATGAAAAACTGTTTTTT.

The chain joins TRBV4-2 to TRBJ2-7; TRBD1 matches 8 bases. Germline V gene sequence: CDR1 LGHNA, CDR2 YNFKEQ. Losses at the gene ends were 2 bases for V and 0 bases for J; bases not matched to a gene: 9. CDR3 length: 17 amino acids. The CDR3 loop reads CASSQSGQGLFSYEQYF. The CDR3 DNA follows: TGTGCCAGCAGCCAATCCGGACAGGGACTCTTCTCCTACGAGCAGTACTTC.

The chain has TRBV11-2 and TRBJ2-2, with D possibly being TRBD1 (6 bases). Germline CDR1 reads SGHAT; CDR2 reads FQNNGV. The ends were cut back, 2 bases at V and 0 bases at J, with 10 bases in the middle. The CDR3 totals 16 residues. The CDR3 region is CASSLWGQSNTGELFF. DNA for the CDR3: TGTGCCAGCAGCTTATGGGGGCAGTCGAACACCGGGGAGCTGTTTTTT.

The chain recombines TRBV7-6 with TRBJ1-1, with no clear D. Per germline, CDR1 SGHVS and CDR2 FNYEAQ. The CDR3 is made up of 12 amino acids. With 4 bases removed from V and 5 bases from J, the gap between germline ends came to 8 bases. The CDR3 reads CASSSRVTEAFF. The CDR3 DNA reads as TGTGCCAGCAGCTCAAGGGTGACTGAAGCTTTCTTT.

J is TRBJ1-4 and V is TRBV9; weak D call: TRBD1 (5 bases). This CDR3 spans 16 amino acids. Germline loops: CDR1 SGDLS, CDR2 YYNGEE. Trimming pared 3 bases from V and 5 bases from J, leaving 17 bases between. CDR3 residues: CASSGVSGAENEKLFF. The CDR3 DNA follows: TGTGCCAGCAGCGGTGTTTCCGGGGCTGAGAATGAAAAACTGTTTTTT.

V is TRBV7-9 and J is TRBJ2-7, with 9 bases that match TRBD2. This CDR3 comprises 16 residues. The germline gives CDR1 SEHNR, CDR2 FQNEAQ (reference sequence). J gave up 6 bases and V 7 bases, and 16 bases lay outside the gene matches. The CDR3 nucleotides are TGTGCCAGCACCCACGCGGGGGCGGGAGGGCCCATCGAGCAGTACTTC. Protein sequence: CASTHAGAGGPIEQYF.

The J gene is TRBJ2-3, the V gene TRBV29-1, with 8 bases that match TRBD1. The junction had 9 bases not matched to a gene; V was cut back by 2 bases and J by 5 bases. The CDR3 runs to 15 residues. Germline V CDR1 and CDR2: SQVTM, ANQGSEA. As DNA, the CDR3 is TGCAGCGTTGAAATGGGCAGGGGGCTTTTAGATACGCAGTATTTT. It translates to CSVEMGRGLLDTQYF.

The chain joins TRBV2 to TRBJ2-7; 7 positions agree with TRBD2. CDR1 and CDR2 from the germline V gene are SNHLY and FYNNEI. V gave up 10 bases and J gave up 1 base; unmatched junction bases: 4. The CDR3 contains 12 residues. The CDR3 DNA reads TGTGCCACCAGGACTAGATCCTACGAGCAGTACTTC. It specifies CATRTRSYEQYF.

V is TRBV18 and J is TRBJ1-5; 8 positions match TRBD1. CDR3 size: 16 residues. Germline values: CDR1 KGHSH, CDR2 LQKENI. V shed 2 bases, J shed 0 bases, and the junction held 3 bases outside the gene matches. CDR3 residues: CASSPEGQVSNQPQHF. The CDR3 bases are TGTGCCAGCTCACCAGAGGGACAGGTTAGCAATCAGCCCCAGCATTTT. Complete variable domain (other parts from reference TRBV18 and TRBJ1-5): NAGVMQNPRHLVRRRGQEARLRCSPMKGHSHVYWYRQLPEEGLKFMVYLQKENIIDESGMPKERFSAEFPKEGPSILRIQQVVRGDSAAYFCASSPEGQVSNQPQHFGDGTRLSIL.

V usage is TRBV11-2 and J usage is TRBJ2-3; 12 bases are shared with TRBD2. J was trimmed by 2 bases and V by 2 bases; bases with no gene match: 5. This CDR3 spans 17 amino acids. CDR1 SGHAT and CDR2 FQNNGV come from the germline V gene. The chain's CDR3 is CASSLTGLAGFTDTQYF. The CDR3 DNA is TGTGCCAGCAGCTTAACCGGACTAGCGGGATTCACAGATACGCAGTATTTT.

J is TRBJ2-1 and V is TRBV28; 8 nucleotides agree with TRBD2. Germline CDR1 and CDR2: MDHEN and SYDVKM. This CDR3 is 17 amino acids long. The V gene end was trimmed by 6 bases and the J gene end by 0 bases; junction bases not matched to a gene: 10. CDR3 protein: CASSLQIAGSSYNEQFF. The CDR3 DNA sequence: TGTGCCAGCAGCCTCCAAATAGCGGGGAGCTCCTACAATGAGCAGTTCTTC.

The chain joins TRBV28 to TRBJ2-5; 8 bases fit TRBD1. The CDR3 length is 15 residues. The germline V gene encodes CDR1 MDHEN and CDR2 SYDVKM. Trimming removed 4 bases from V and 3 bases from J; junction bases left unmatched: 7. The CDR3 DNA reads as TGTGCCAGCAGTTCCCGGGACAGGAGAAAAGAGACCCAGTACTTC. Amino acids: CASSSRDRRKETQYF. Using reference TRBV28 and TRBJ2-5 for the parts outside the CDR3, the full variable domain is DVKVTQSSRYLVKRTGEKVFLECVQDMDHENMFWYRQDPGLGLRLIYFSYDVKMKEKGDIPEGYSVSREKKERFSLILESASTNQTSMYLCASSSRDRRKETQYFGPGTRLLVL.

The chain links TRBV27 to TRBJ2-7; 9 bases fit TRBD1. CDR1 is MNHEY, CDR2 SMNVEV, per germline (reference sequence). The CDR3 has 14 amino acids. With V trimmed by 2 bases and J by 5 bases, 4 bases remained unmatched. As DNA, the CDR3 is TGTGCCAGCAGTTTACTGGGACAGGGCCACGAGCAGTACTTC. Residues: CASSLLGQGHEQYF.

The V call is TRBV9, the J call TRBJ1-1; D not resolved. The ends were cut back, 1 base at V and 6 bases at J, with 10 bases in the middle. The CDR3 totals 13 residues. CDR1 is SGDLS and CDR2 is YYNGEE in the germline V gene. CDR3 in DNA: TGTGCCAGCAGCGTATATCCGTACGCTGAAGCTTTCTTT. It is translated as CASSVYPYAEAFF.

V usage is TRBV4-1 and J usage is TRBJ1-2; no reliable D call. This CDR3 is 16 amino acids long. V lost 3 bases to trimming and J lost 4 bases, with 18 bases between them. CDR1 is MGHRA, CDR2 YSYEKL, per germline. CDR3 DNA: TGCGCCAGCAGCCAGGTGGGCGGGTCGGTTAGCTATGGCTACACCTTC. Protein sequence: CASSQVGGSVSYGYTF.

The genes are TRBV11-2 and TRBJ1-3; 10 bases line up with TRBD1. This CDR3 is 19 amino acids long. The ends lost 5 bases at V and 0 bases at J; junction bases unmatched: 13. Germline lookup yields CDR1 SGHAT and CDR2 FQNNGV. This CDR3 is CASSLDRGNIKSSGNTIYF. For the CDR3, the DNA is TGTGCCAGCAGCCTGGACAGGGGGAATATTAAGAGCTCTGGAAACACCATATATTTT.

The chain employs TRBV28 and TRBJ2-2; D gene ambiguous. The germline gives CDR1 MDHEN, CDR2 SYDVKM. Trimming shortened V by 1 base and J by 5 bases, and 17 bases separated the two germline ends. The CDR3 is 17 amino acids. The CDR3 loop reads CASSLFPMNGKTGELFF. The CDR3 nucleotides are TGTGCCAGCAGTTTATTTCCGATGAACGGAAAGACCGGGGAGCTGTTTTTT. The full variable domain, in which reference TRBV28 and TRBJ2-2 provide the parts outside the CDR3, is DVKVTQSSRYLVKRTGEKVFLECVQDMDHENMFWYRQDPGLGLRLIYFSYDVKMKEKGDIPEGYSVSREKKERFSLILESASTNQTSMYLCASSLFPMNGKTGELFFGEGSRLTVL.

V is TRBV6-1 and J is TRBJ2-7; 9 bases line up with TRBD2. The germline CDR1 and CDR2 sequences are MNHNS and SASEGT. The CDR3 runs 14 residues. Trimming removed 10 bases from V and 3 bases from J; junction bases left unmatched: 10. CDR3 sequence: CATQAGGWGYEQYF. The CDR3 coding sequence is TGTGCCACCCAGGCGGGGGGGTGGGGCTACGAGCAGTACTTC.